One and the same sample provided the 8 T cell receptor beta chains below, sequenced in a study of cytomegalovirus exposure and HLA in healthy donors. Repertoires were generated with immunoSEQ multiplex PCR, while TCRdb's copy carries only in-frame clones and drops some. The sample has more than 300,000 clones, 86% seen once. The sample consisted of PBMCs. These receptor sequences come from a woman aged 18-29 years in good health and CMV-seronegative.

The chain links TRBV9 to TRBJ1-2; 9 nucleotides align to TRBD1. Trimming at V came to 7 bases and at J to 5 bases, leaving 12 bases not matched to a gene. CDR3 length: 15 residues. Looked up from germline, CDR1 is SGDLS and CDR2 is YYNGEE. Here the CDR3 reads CASQGRTGELYGYTF. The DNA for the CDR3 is TGTGCCAGCCAAGGGCGGACAGGGGAATTATATGGCTACACCTTC.

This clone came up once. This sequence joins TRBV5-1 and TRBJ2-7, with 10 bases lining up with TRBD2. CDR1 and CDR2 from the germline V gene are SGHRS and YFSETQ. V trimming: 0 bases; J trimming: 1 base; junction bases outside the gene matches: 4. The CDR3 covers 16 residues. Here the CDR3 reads CASSLALAGVSYEQYF. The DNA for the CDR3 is TGCGCCAGCAGCTTGGCGCTAGCGGGAGTATCCTACGAGCAGTACTTC. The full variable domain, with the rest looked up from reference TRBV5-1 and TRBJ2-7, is KAGVTQTPRYLIKTRGQQVTLSCSPISGHRSVSWYQQTPGQGLQFLFEYFSETQRNKGNFPGRFSGRQFSNSRSEMNVSTLELGDSALYLCASSLALAGVSYEQYFGPGTRLTVT.

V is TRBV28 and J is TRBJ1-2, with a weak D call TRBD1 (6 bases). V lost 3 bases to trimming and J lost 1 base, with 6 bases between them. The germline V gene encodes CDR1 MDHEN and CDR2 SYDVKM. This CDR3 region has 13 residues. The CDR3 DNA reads TGTGCCAGCAGTTTGGACAGTAACTATGGCTACACCTTC. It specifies CASSLDSNYGYTF.

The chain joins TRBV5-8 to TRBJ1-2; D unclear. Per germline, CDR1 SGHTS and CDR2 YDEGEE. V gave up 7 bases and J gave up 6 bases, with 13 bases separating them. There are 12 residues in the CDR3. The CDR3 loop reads CASWALGDGYTF. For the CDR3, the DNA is TGTGCCAGCTGGGCCCTCGGGGATGGCTACACCTTC.

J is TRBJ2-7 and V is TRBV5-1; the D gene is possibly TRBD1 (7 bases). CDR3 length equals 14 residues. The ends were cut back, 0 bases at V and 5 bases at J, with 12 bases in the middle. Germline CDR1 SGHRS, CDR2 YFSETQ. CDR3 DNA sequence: TGCGCCAGCAGCTTGGCGGTCAGGGGGGACGAGCAGTACTTC. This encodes CASSLAVRGDEQYF.

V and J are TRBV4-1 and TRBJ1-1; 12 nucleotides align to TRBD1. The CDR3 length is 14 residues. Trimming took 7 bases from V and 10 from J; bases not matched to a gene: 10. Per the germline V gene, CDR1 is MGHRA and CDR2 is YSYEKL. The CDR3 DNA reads TGCGCCAGCATCCCGGGACAGGGGGCCAGGGGAGCTTTCTTT. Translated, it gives CASIPGQGARGAFF.

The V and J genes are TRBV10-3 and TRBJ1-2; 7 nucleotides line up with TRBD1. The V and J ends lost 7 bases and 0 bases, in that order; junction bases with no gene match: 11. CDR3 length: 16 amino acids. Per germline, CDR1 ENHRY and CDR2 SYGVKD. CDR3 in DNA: TGTGCCATCAAAGGTGGGACAGCCGAAGCTAACTATGGCTACACCTTC. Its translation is CAIKGGTAEANYGYTF.

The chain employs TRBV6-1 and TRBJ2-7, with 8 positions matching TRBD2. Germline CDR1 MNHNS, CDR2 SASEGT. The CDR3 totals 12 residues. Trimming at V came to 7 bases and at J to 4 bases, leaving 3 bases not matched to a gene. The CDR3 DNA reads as TGTGCCAGCACAAGACTAGCGTACGAGCAGTACTTC. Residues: CASTRLAYEQYF.